The clone carrying this TCR beta chain was picked up one time. This sample is part of a study of blood T cell repertoires in COVID-19. Study background: Samples representing acute and convalescent COVID-19 were sourced from the United States, Italy and Spain. T cells, B-cell-depleted T cells, or PBMCs supplied cDNA or gDNA.

Germline V CDR1 and CDR2: LNHDA, SQIVND (reference sequence). The CDR3 extends over 14 amino acids. V was clipped by 3 bases and J by 3 bases, with 12 bases between them. Per the study methods: By means of reference gene primer amplification, nucleated cell counts were estimated. Some clones are missing from TCRdb's copy, which holds only in-frame ones; the method was immunoSEQ multiplex PCR. V and J calls and clone size are those listed in that table; D and trimming were worked out from the DNA. There are over 45,000 clones in the sample; roughly 85% occur only once, and less than 3% lies in the top ten.

Material for sequencing was peripheral blood. The sequence was obtained from a woman over 75 with acute or convalescent COVID-19. The V call is TRBV19, the J call TRBJ2-7; D perhaps matches TRBD1 (6 bases). The chain's CDR3 is CASSISTGYYEQYF. The CDR3, as DNA: TGTGCCAGTAGTATTTCAACAGGGTACTACGAGCAGTACTTC.